This T cell receptor (beta chain) stems from a study of T-cell memory formation after mild COVID-19. General study findings and limits: Pre-infection memory harbored some responding clones, suggesting cross-reactive memory joined. CD4+ contracting clones were found mainly in CM and EM, and CD8+ ones in EMRA. Clones shrinking from day 15 to 85 showed even CD4/CD8 mixes; later expanders tilted CD4+.

Concerning this clonotype: Its cognate antigen is unknown.

Germline V gene data show CDR1 as MNHNS and CDR2 as SASEGT. V trimming: 6 bases; J trimming: 2 bases; junction bases outside the gene matches: 3. This CDR3 is 13 amino acids long. Researchers used 5'RACE with constant-segment primers to make TCR alpha and TCR beta cDNA libraries that carry sample barcodes and UMIs. MiXCR was run by TCRdb on the 5' RACE reads, yielding one entry per CDR3 protein. The sample consists of 180,000 or so distinct CDR3 sequences, roughly 11% of them appearing once. This sequence joins TRBV6-1 and TRBJ1-2; 7 positions match TRBD1. This TCR came from a man in his late teens or twenties who had mild COVID-19 (a few samples of this study predate the infection). Cell type and time point are not known. Material: PBMCs or a T cell subset sorted from them (not recorded which). CDR3 loop: CASREGQNYGYTF. CDR3 coding DNA: TGTGCCAGCAGAGAGGGACAGAACTATGGCTACACCTTC.